This section outlines one T cell receptor (beta chain) sequence together with its context. This sample is part of a study of blood T cell repertoires in COVID-19. Study-level information: The United States, Italy and Spain supplied acute and convalescent COVID-19 samples. T cells, B-cell-depleted T cells, or PBMCs provided the cDNA or gDNA that served as material.

This CDR3 contains 14 residues. Germline CDR1 reads MNHEY; CDR2 reads SVGAGI. Trimming took 7 bases from V and 1 from J; bases not matched to a gene: 5. The authors' processing: Scientists estimated how many nucleated cells there were by amplifying reference gene primers. The table came from immunoSEQ multiplex PCR; TCRdb's copy has only in-frame clones and leaves some out. V and J calls and clone size are as listed in that table; D and trimming were resolved from the DNA. The sample carries about 42,000 clones, just over 85% recorded once. The sample consisted of peripheral blood. The clonotype originates from a man in his sixties or seventies with acute or convalescent COVID-19. The chain recombines TRBV6-5 with TRBJ1-1, with TRBD1 matching over 8 bases. The CDR3 sequence is CASKITGGNTEAFF. In DNA form, the CDR3 reads TGTGCCAGCAAAATCACAGGGGGGAACACTGAAGCTTTCTTT.